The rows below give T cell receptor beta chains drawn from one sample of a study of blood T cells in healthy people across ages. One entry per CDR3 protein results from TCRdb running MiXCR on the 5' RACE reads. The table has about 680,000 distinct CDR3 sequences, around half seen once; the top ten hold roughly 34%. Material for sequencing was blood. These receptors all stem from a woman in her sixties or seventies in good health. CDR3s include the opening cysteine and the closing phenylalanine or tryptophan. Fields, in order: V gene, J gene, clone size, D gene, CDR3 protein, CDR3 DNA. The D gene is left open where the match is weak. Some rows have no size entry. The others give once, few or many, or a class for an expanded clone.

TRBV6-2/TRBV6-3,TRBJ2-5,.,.,CASSRMGGNNEQYF,TGTGCCAGCAGTAGGATGGGCGGTAACAATGAGCAGTACTTC
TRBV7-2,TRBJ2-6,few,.,CASSLAWDGANVLTF,TGTGCCAGCAGCTTAGCGTGGGACGGGGCCAACGTCCTGACTTTC
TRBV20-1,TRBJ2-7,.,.,CSAIRPSINEQYF,TGCAGTGCTATAAGGCCCTCGATCAATGAGCAGTACTTC
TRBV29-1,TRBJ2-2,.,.,CSVEEWGTGELFF,TGCAGCGTTGAAGAGTGGGGAACCGGGGAGCTGTTTTTT
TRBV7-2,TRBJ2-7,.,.,CASSASRYEQYF,TGTGCCAGCAGCGCCTCTCGATACGAGCAGTACTTC
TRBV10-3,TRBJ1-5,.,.,CAISDRWDQPQHF,TGTGCCATCAGTGACCGCTGGGATCAGCCCCAGCATTTT
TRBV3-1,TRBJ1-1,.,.,CASSQDGALSDAFF,TGTGCCAGCAGCCAAGACGGAGCCCTCTCCGATGCTTTCTTT
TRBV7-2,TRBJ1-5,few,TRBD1,CASSYSGGNQPQHF,TGTGCCAGCAGCTATTCAGGGGGGAATCAGCCCCAGCATTTT
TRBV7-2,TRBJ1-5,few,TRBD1,CASTPTGRSNQPQHF,TGTGCCAGCACCCCGACAGGGAGGAGCAATCAGCCCCAGCATTTT
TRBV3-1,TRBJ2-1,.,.,CASSQERLVSNEQFF,TGTGCCAGCAGCCAAGAGCGACTAGTCTCCAATGAGCAGTTCTTC
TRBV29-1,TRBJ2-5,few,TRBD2,CSVGLAGERWWETQYF,TGCAGCGTTGGACTAGCGGGAGAAAGGTGGTGGGAGACCCAGTACTTC
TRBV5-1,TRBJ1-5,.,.,CASSLDGGNSNQPQHF,TGCGCCAGCAGCTTGGATGGGGGTAATAGCAATCAGCCCCAGCATTTT
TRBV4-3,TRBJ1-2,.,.,CASSQDTAVVYGYTF,TGCGCCAGCAGCCAAGATACGGCGGTTGTCTATGGCTACACCTTC
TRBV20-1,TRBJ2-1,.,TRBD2,CSADRGRLIRNEQFF,TGCAGTGCTGATCGCGGGAGGTTGATACGGAATGAGCAGTTCTTC
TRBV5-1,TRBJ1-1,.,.,CASSLGNPGQPRGNTEAFF,TGCGCCAGCAGCTTGGGGAATCCGGGACAACCACGGGGGAACACTGAAGCTTTCTTT
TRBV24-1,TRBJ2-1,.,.,CATSEGWGSYNEQFF,TGTGCCACCAGTGAGGGGTGGGGCTCCTACAATGAGCAGTTCTTC
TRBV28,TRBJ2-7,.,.,CASSLTAKSSYEQYF,TGTGCCAGCAGTTTGACAGCAAAATCCTCCTACGAGCAGTACTTC
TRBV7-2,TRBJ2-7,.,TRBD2,CASSPRTSGRSAYEQYF,TGTGCCAGCAGCCCCAGGACTAGCGGGAGGTCAGCCTACGAGCAGTACTTC
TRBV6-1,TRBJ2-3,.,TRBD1,CASRDRDRSTDTQYF,TGTGCCAGCAGAGACAGGGATCGGAGCACAGATACGCAGTATTTT
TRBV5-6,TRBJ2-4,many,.,CASSSPRGSFIQYF,TGTGCCAGCAGCTCCCCCAGGGGCAGCTTCATTCAGTACTTC
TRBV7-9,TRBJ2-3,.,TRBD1,CASSPRGTGEDMQYF,TGTGCCAGCAGCCCGCGGGGGACAGGGGAGGATATGCAGTATTTT
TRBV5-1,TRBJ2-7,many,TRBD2,CASSLNSGSSYEQYF,TGCGCCAGCAGCTTGAATAGCGGGAGCTCCTACGAGCAGTACTTC
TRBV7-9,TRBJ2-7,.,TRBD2,CASSPGGLAGYEQYF,TGTGCCAGCAGCCCGGGGGGACTAGCAGGCTACGAGCAGTACTTC
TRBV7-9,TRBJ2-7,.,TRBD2,CTSSSHRGRSSYEQYF,TGTACCAGCAGCTCCCACCGCGGGAGGTCCTCCTACGAGCAGTACTTC
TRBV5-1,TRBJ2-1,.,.,CASSVNVGSYKNEQFF,TGCGCCAGCAGCGTCAATGTCGGGAGTTATAAAAATGAGCAGTTCTTC
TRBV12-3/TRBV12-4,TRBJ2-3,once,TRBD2,CASSSTSGGATDTQYF,TGTGCCAGCAGTTCGACTAGCGGGGGGGCCACAGATACGCAGTATTTT
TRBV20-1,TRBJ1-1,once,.,CSARADSGHTEAFF,TGCAGTGCTAGAGCGGATTCGGGGCACACTGAAGCTTTCTTT
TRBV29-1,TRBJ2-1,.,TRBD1,CSVGWTAGGLFF,TGCAGCGTTGGGTGGACCGCAGGGGGTTTGTTCTTC
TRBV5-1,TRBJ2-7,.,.,CASSLYQTAYNEQYF,TGCGCCAGCAGCTTGTATCAGACAGCTTACAATGAGCAGTACTTC
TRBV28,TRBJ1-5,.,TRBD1,CASSFLGRGQDNQPQHF,TGTGCCAGCAGTTTTCTCGGGAGGGGGCAAGACAATCAGCCCCAGCATTTT
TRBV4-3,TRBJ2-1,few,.,CASSPRDGGYNEQFF,TGCGCCAGCAGCCCCCGGGACGGGGGCTACAATGAGCAGTTCTTC
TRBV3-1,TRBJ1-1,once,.,CASSQDRGWGTEAFF,TGTGCCAGCAGCCAAGATCGGGGGTGGGGCACTGAAGCTTTCTTT
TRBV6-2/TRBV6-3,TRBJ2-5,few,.,CASRDNQETQYF,TGTGCCAGCCGGGACAACCAAGAGACCCAGTACTTC
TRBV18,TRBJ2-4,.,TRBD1,CASSPDRGTNIQYF,TGCGCCAGCTCACCGGACAGGGGTACAAACATTCAGTACTTC
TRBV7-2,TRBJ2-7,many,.,CASSPRTDREQYF,TGTGCCAGCAGCCCACGCACCGACAGAGAGCAGTACTTC
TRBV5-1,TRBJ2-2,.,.,CASRDGGNTGELFF,TGCGCCAGCAGAGACGGAGGGAACACCGGGGAGCTGTTTTTT
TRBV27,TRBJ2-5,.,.,CASNSQGRANEQYF,TGTGCCAGCAATTCCCAGGGGAGGGCGAATGAGCAGTACTTC
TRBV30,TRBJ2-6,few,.,CAWLPASGANVLTF,TGTGCCTGGCTACCTGCCTCTGGGGCCAACGTCCTGACTTTC
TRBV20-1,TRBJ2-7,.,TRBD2,CSAFIAGVNYEQYF,TGCAGTGCTTTCATAGCGGGAGTGAACTACGAGCAGTACTTC
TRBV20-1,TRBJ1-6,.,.,CSAIGTDRSPLHF,TGCAGTGCCATCGGGACGGATCGGTCACCCCTCCACTTT
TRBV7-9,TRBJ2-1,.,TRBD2,CASNLSSGSRSYNEQFF,TGTGCCAGCAACTTAAGTAGCGGGAGTAGGTCCTACAATGAGCAGTTCTTC
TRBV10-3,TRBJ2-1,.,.,CAISEEGRNEQFF,TGTGCCATCAGTGAAGAGGGCCGAAATGAGCAGTTCTTC
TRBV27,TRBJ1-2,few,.,CASSHRDLYGYTF,TGTGCCAGCAGTCACCGGGACCTCTATGGCTACACCTTC
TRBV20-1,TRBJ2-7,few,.,CSASGGNAQYF,TGCAGTGCTAGTGGCGGGAACGCCCAGTACTTC